The T cell receptor (beta chain) under discussion was sequenced for a study of CD8+CD57+ T cells in acquired aplastic anemia. As for the study in general: Sorting CD4+ and CD8+ cells gave DNA averaging about 3.3 ug.

General study points: Sharing between patients and controls was observed for twenty-nine CD8+ CDR3 sequences. Patients showed no significant difference from controls in CD8+ Simpson's diversity.

The study profiled TCR beta VDJ and CDR3 using genomic DNA as template. TCRdb redid the calling of the reads with MiXCR, one entry per CDR3 protein. This table has about 270,000 distinct CDR3 sequences, around 60% appearing once. Looked up from germline, CDR1 is SGHTA and CDR2 is FQGNSA. J lost 4 bases, V lost 2 bases, and 5 bases had no gene match. The CDR3 consists of 15 residues. Remarks on this clonotype: Its specificity is not known.

This TCR derives from a human donor with severe aplastic anemia or a healthy control (not recorded which). The sequenced material came from sorted CD4+, CD8+, or CD8+CD57+ T cells (not recorded which) from PBMCs. This chain uses TRBV7-2 with TRBJ2-5, with 9 bases that match TRBD1. The CDR3 nucleotides read TGTGCCAGCAGCTTATGGGACAGGGTATTAGAGACCCAGTACTTC. This gives the protein CASSLWDRVLETQYF.